A selection of T cell receptor beta chains follows, all from one sample in a study of response to subunit inactivated influenza vaccine. TCRdb passed the RT-PCR reads through MiXCR, listing each CDR3 protein once. The sample includes over 650,000 distinct CDR3 sequences, 18% of them seen just once. Sample: PBMCs from blood, taken around 5 days after vaccination. These receptors were collected from a man aged 45 to 65 who received an inactivated influenza vaccine. Each CDR3 is given with its conserved first and last residue. A D gene is named only where the DNA matches it firmly. A row's size may be missing; if present it is once, few, many or a size class.

D gene: TRBD2
clone size: few
J gene: TRBJ2-7
CDR3 length: 16
V gene: TRBV20-1
CDR3 protein: CSAPQRELIQGYEQYF
CDR3 DNA: TGCAGTGCCCCACAGCGGGAGTTGATTCAGGGCTACGAGCAGTACTTC

D gene: TRBD2
clone size: -
J gene: TRBJ2-1
CDR3 length: 14
V gene: TRBV20-1
CDR3 protein: CSALAVSSYNEQFF
CDR3 DNA: TGCAGTGCTCTAGCGGTGAGCTCCTACAATGAGCAGTTCTTC

D gene: -
clone size: -
J gene: TRBJ2-3
CDR3 length: 15
V gene: TRBV12-3/TRBV12-4
CDR3 protein: CASSFNRDNTDTQYF
CDR3 DNA: TGTGCCAGCAGTTTCAACCGGGACAACACAGATACGCAGTATTTT

D gene: -
clone size: -
J gene: TRBJ2-7
CDR3 length: 14
V gene: TRBV6-5
CDR3 protein: CASSYSTGFHEQYF
CDR3 DNA: TGTGCCAGCAGTTACTCGACAGGTTTCCACGAGCAGTACTTC

D gene: -
clone size: -
J gene: TRBJ2-1
CDR3 length: 18
V gene: TRBV4-3
CDR3 protein: CASSQAPASGQSYNEQFF
CDR3 DNA: TGCGCCAGCAGCCAAGCCCCTGCGAGCGGGCAATCTTACAATGAGCAGTTCTTC

D gene: -
clone size: few
J gene: TRBJ2-7
CDR3 length: 13
V gene: TRBV25-1
CDR3 protein: CASSGQVPYEQYF
CDR3 DNA: TGTGCCAGCAGTGGACAGGTACCCTACGAGCAGTACTTC

D gene: TRBD1
clone size: -
J gene: TRBJ2-7
CDR3 length: 14
V gene: TRBV27
CDR3 protein: CASRPGQANGEQYF
CDR3 DNA: TGTGCCAGCAGACCTGGACAGGCCAATGGCGAGCAGTACTTC

D gene: -
clone size: few
J gene: TRBJ2-7
CDR3 length: 13
V gene: TRBV12-3/TRBV12-4
CDR3 protein: CASSFGAMYEQYF
CDR3 DNA: TGTGCCAGCAGTTTTGGGGCTATGTACGAGCAGTACTTC

D gene: -
clone size: few
J gene: TRBJ1-2
CDR3 length: 12
V gene: TRBV12-3/TRBV12-4
CDR3 protein: CASSLALAGYTF
CDR3 DNA: TGTGCCAGCAGTTTAGCGTTAGCAGGCTACACCTTC

D gene: -
clone size: few
J gene: TRBJ2-7
CDR3 length: 15
V gene: TRBV11-1
CDR3 protein: CASSLEGGAGTPQYF
CDR3 DNA: TGTGCCAGCAGCTTAGAGGGGGGAGCAGGGACTCCGCAGTACTTC

D gene: -
clone size: -
J gene: TRBJ1-6
CDR3 length: 16
V gene: TRBV15
CDR3 protein: CATSRAPGAVNSPLHF
CDR3 DNA: TGTGCCACCAGCAGAGCCCCGGGGGCGGTGAATTCACCCCTCCACTTT

D gene: -
clone size: many
J gene: TRBJ2-2
CDR3 length: 15
V gene: TRBV25-1
CDR3 protein: CASSEQGRNTGELFF
CDR3 DNA: TGTGCCAGCAGTGAACAGGGAAGGAACACCGGGGAGCTGTTTTTT

D gene: TRBD2
clone size: many
J gene: TRBJ2-2
CDR3 length: 16
V gene: TRBV4-2
CDR3 protein: CASSQILAGGSGELFF
CDR3 DNA: TGTGCCAGCAGCCAAATACTAGCGGGAGGATCCGGGGAGCTGTTTTTT

D gene: TRBD2
clone size: -
J gene: TRBJ2-3
CDR3 length: 14
V gene: TRBV23-1
CDR3 protein: CASTELAVTDTQYF
CDR3 DNA: TGCGCCAGCACCGAGCTAGCGGTCACAGATACGCAGTATTTT

D gene: -
clone size: -
J gene: TRBJ2-5
CDR3 length: 12
V gene: TRBV28
CDR3 protein: CASSTRLETQYF
CDR3 DNA: TGTGCCAGCAGCACCCGCCTGGAGACCCAGTACTTC

D gene: -
clone size: few
J gene: TRBJ2-1
CDR3 length: 17
V gene: TRBV29-1
CDR3 protein: CSVEKRGRGNSGNEQFF
CDR3 DNA: TGCAGCGTTGAGAAGAGGGGCCGAGGCAATTCGGGCAATGAGCAGTTCTTC

D gene: TRBD2
clone size: many
J gene: TRBJ2-3
CDR3 length: 15
V gene: TRBV29-1
CDR3 protein: CSVVAGAHDSDTQYF
CDR3 DNA: TGCAGCGTGGTAGCGGGGGCCCACGATTCAGATACGCAGTATTTT

D gene: -
clone size: few
J gene: TRBJ1-1
CDR3 length: 13
V gene: TRBV5-1
CDR3 protein: CASSLPSGLEAFF
CDR3 DNA: TGCGCCAGCAGCTTGCCTTCCGGCCTAGAAGCTTTCTTT

D gene: -
clone size: -
J gene: TRBJ2-1
CDR3 length: 14
V gene: TRBV5-1
CDR3 protein: CASSLGIKADEQFF
CDR3 DNA: TGCGCCAGCAGCTTAGGCATAAAGGCGGATGAGCAGTTCTTC

D gene: -
clone size: many
J gene: TRBJ2-3
CDR3 length: 12
V gene: TRBV20-1
CDR3 protein: CSALWNTDTQYF
CDR3 DNA: TGCAGTGCCCTATGGAACACAGATACGCAGTATTTT

D gene: -
clone size: few
J gene: TRBJ2-1
CDR3 length: 13
V gene: TRBV20-1
CDR3 protein: CSASGEANNEQFF
CDR3 DNA: TGCAGTGCTAGCGGGGAAGCGAACAATGAGCAGTTCTTC

D gene: TRBD1
clone size: few
J gene: TRBJ2-5
CDR3 length: 16
V gene: TRBV6-5
CDR3 protein: CASSSTRTGAAETQYF
CDR3 DNA: TGTGCCAGCAGTTCGACCCGGACAGGGGCGGCGGAGACCCAGTACTTC

D gene: -
clone size: few
J gene: TRBJ2-5
CDR3 length: 14
V gene: TRBV7-2
CDR3 protein: CASSSRRGSETQYF
CDR3 DNA: TGTGCCAGCAGCTCCCGCCGGGGGAGCGAGACCCAGTACTTC

D gene: -
clone size: few
J gene: TRBJ1-2
CDR3 length: 14
V gene: TRBV12-3/TRBV12-4
CDR3 protein: CASTSSPGGHGYTF
CDR3 DNA: TGTGCCAGCACCTCTTCTCCGGGAGGGCATGGCTACACCTTC

D gene: TRBD1
clone size: -
J gene: TRBJ2-7
CDR3 length: 13
V gene: TRBV20-1
CDR3 protein: CSARRTGINEQYF
CDR3 DNA: TGCAGTGCTAGAAGGACAGGAATCAACGAGCAGTACTTC

D gene: -
clone size: -
J gene: TRBJ2-7
CDR3 length: 13
V gene: TRBV29-1
CDR3 protein: CSVERTDRYEQYF
CDR3 DNA: TGCAGCGTTGAAAGGACCGACCGTTACGAGCAGTACTTC

D gene: -
clone size: -
J gene: TRBJ2-7
CDR3 length: 12
V gene: TRBV11-2
CDR3 protein: CASSLVSAEQYF
CDR3 DNA: TGTGCCAGCAGCTTAGTGTCGGCCGAGCAGTACTTC

D gene: TRBD2
clone size: few
J gene: TRBJ2-1
CDR3 length: 15
V gene: TRBV7-2
CDR3 protein: CASTLSGSDYNEQFF
CDR3 DNA: TGTGCCAGCACGCTTAGCGGGAGCGATTACAATGAGCAGTTCTTC

D gene: -
clone size: -
J gene: TRBJ2-2
CDR3 length: 16
V gene: TRBV10-3
CDR3 protein: CAISEPAGEGTGELFF
CDR3 DNA: TGTGCCATCAGTGAGCCGGCGGGCGAGGGGACCGGGGAGCTGTTTTTT

D gene: TRBD2
clone size: -
J gene: TRBJ2-1
CDR3 length: 16
V gene: TRBV20-1
CDR3 protein: CSASAPGRASYNEQFF
CDR3 DNA: TGCAGTGCTAGTGCCCCGGGGAGGGCCTCCTACAATGAGCAGTTCTTC

D gene: TRBD1
clone size: few
J gene: TRBJ1-2
CDR3 length: 15
V gene: TRBV5-5
CDR3 protein: CASSLGQGAHYGYTF
CDR3 DNA: TGTGCCAGCAGCTTGGGACAGGGGGCGCATTATGGCTACACCTTC

D gene: TRBD1
clone size: -
J gene: TRBJ2-7
CDR3 length: 14
V gene: TRBV6-1
CDR3 protein: CASVNLGQTYEQYF
CDR3 DNA: TGTGCCAGCGTGAACCTGGGACAGACCTACGAGCAGTACTTC

D gene: -
clone size: many
J gene: TRBJ2-3
CDR3 length: 13
V gene: TRBV12-3/TRBV12-4
CDR3 protein: CASSLLAGDTQYF
CDR3 DNA: TGTGCCAGCAGTTTGTTGGCGGGAGATACGCAGTATTTT

D gene: -
clone size: -
J gene: TRBJ1-2
CDR3 length: 13
V gene: TRBV12-3/TRBV12-4
CDR3 protein: CASRRTANYGYTF
CDR3 DNA: TGTGCCAGCAGACGGACTGCTAACTATGGCTACACCTTC

D gene: -
clone size: -
J gene: TRBJ2-3
CDR3 length: 15
V gene: TRBV5-1
CDR3 protein: CASTPSGAVTDTQYF
CDR3 DNA: TGCGCCAGCACCCCTTCGGGGGCTGTCACAGATACGCAGTATTTT

D gene: TRBD1
clone size: many
J gene: TRBJ2-2
CDR3 length: 16
V gene: TRBV20-1
CDR3 protein: CSARDQRGRNTGELFF
CDR3 DNA: TGCAGTGCTAGAGATCAAAGGGGGCGGAACACCGGGGAGCTGTTTTTT

D gene: -
clone size: many
J gene: TRBJ1-1
CDR3 length: 14
V gene: TRBV4-3
CDR3 protein: CASSSGKGLGQAFF
CDR3 DNA: TGCGCCAGCAGCTCCGGAAAGGGTCTGGGCCAAGCTTTCTTT

D gene: -
clone size: many
J gene: TRBJ1-3
CDR3 length: 15
V gene: TRBV12-3/TRBV12-4
CDR3 protein: CASSRRLSSGNTIYF
CDR3 DNA: TGTGCCAGCAGTCGTAGGCTGAGCTCTGGAAACACCATATATTTT

D gene: -
clone size: -
J gene: TRBJ1-2
CDR3 length: 16
V gene: TRBV4-3
CDR3 protein: CASSQGVLERGYGYTF
CDR3 DNA: TGCGCCAGCAGCCAAGGGGTTTTGGAGAGAGGCTATGGCTACACCTTC

D gene: -
clone size: few
J gene: TRBJ2-1
CDR3 length: 15
V gene: TRBV11-2
CDR3 protein: CASSTSEGGYHEQFF
CDR3 DNA: TGTGCCAGCAGCACCTCCGAGGGAGGCTACCATGAGCAGTTCTTC

D gene: -
clone size: -
J gene: TRBJ2-3
CDR3 length: 15
V gene: TRBV28
CDR3 protein: CASSTSGLRADKQYF
CDR3 DNA: TGTGCCAGCAGTACAAGCGGCCTCCGGGCAGATAAGCAGTATTTT

D gene: TRBD1
clone size: -
J gene: TRBJ2-3
CDR3 length: 15
V gene: TRBV28
CDR3 protein: CASSLRDRFTDTQYF
CDR3 DNA: TGTGCCAGCAGTTTAAGGGACAGGTTCACAGATACGCAGTATTTT

D gene: TRBD2
clone size: -
J gene: TRBJ2-3
CDR3 length: 15
V gene: TRBV12-3/TRBV12-4
CDR3 protein: CASNILAGKTDTQYF
CDR3 DNA: TGTGCCAGCAACATACTAGCGGGGAAGACAGATACGCAGTATTTT

D gene: TRBD2
clone size: -
J gene: TRBJ2-7
CDR3 length: 14
V gene: TRBV5-1
CDR3 protein: CASSLSGGTHEQYF
CDR3 DNA: TGCGCCAGCAGCTTGTCGGGGGGGACCCACGAGCAGTACTTC

D gene: TRBD2
clone size: -
J gene: TRBJ2-2
CDR3 length: 15
V gene: TRBV20-1
CDR3 protein: CSAGTSGRDTGELFF
CDR3 DNA: TGCAGTGCTGGGACTAGCGGGAGGGACACCGGGGAGCTGTTTTTT